This T cell receptor (beta chain) was identified during a study of identifying expanded T cells in peripheral blood. On this clone itself: The antigen remains unidentified.

The table came from immunoSEQ multiplex PCR; TCRdb's copy has only in-frame clones and leaves some out. The sample consists of under 95,000 clones, about 89% of them appearing once. Study results and limitations: Variance in clone template counts between roughly two-week samples significantly increased with total template count across all healthy donors.

The origin of this receptor is a person aged 18-70 years in good health. Material: blood.

CDR3 DNA sequence: TGCGCCAGCAGCCAAGGTTGGGGGATTAGTGAAAAACTGTTTTTT. Its translation: CASSQGWGISEKLFF. The chain is built from TRBV4-3 and TRBJ1-4; a weak D match, TRBD1 (5 bases). This CDR3 is 15 amino acids long. Per germline, CDR1 LGHNA and CDR2 YSLEER. The V and J ends lost 1 base and 7 bases respectively, with 13 bases between them.